The text below deals with one T cell receptor beta chain. It was RNA transcripts that yielded the amplified TCR beta CDR3 regions. The HTBI primer set was used in a first-round RT-PCR of the TCR CDR3. TCRdb independently ran MiXCR on the multiplex PCR reads; one entry per CDR3 protein. This sample has 300,000 to 450,000 distinct CDR3 sequences, with around 15% found just once. The CDR3 covers 19 residues. Trimming at V came to 6 bases and at J to 5 bases, leaving 15 bases not matched to a gene. Germline V lookup: CDR1 SGHAT, CDR2 FQNNGV. The data derive from a study of T cells in Graves' hyperthyroidism and ophthalmopathy. Looking at the study overall: Once the initial diagnosis was made, peripheral blood was obtained before any treatment.

Patients were excluded for uncontrolled infection, other autoimmune disease, pregnancy or lactation. Every diagnosis used clinical symptoms, serum thyroxine and TRAb, thyroid ultrasound and orbital computed tomography. The source of the PBMCs was 8.5 to 10 ml of fresh peripheral blood. The chain carries TRBV11-2 and TRBJ2-3; 15 bases line up with TRBD2. The sequence was collected from a woman under 40 with Graves' ophthalmopathy. Sequencing was performed on blood. CDR3 amino acids: CASRSGLAGGLGEGDTQYF. CDR3 sequence (DNA): TGTGCCAGCAGATCTGGACTAGCGGGGGGGCTCGGAGAGGGAGATACGCAGTATTTT.